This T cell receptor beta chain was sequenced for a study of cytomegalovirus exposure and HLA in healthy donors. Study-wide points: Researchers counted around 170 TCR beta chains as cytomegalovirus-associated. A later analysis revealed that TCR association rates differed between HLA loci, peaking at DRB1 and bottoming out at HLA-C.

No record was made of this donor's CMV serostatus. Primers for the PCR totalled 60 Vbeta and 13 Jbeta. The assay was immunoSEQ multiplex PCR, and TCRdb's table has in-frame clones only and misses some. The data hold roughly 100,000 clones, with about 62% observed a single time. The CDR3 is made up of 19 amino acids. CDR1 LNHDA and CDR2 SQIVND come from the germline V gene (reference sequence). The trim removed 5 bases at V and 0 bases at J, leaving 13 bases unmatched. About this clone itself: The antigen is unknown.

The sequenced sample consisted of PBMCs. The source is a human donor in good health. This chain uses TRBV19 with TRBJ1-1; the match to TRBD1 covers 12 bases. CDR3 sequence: CASSRRFGDRGPVNTEAFF. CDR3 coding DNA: TGTGCCAGTAGTCGGCGGTTTGGGGACAGGGGGCCGGTGAACACTGAAGCTTTCTTT.